These 20 T cell receptor beta chains originate from one sample sequenced in a study of T cell repertoires in cytomegalovirus infection. Which antigens these TCRs recognize remains unknown. Using its own MiXCR run on the reads, TCRdb lists one record per CDR3 protein. The profile covers hundreds of thousands of distinct CDR3 sequences, with 42% appearing a single time and 40% to 50% taken by the ten largest. The sequencing used cultured PBMCs, collected from culture after CMV antigen stimulation. The receptors stem from a human donor in good health (CMV status not recorded). Some clones in this sample may be carry-over from other donors' samples.

The rearrangement uses TRBV5-4 and TRBJ2-5; D possibly corresponds to TRBD2 (5 bases). CDR3 size: 15 residues. Trimming shortened V by 5 bases and J by 2 bases, and 16 bases separated the two germline ends. In germline, CDR1 is SGHNT, CDR2 YYREEE (reference sequence). Written as DNA, the CDR3 is TGTGCCAGCAGGTCGGAGGCCCTAGCACAAGAGACCCAGTACTTC. Residues: CASRSEALAQETQYF. The full variable domain, with the rest looked up from reference TRBV5-4 and TRBJ2-5, is ETGVTQSPTHLIKTRGQQVTLRCSSQSGHNTVSWYQQALGQGPQFIFQYYREEENGRGNFPPRFSGLQFPNYSSELNVNALELDDSALYLCASRSEALAQETQYFGPGTRLLVL.

The chain employs TRBV24-1 and TRBJ1-5, with 7 bases matching TRBD1. The germline V gene encodes CDR1 KGHDR and CDR2 SFDVKD. The CDR3 runs to 15 residues. J was trimmed by 0 bases and V by 5 bases; bases with no gene match: 3. The chain's CDR3 is CATSAGQNSNQPQHF. In DNA, the CDR3 is TGTGCCACCAGTGCGGGACAGAATAGCAATCAGCCCCAGCATTTT.

The gene calls are TRBV7-6 and TRBJ1-4; D gene uncertain. With 1 base removed from V and 0 bases from J, the gap between germline ends came to 12 bases. Germline V gene data show CDR1 as SGHVS and CDR2 as FNYEAQ. CDR3 length: 17 residues. The CDR3 region has the DNA TGTGCCAGCAGCTTAGTTTCGCATCAAGCAACTAATGAAAAACTGTTTTTT. Protein sequence: CASSLVSHQATNEKLFF.

Here the CDR3 DNA reads TGCAGTGCTAGAGGGGAGACAGGAGGGATCTACGAGCAGTACTTC. This sequence encodes CSARGETGGIYEQYF. The chain combines TRBV20-1 with TRBJ2-7; either TRBD1 or TRBD2 may fit D (6 bases each). V was cut by 1 base and J by 3 bases, with 16 bases left in between. Per germline, CDR1 DFQATT and CDR2 SNEGSKA (reference sequence). This CDR3 is built from 15 residues.

V usage is TRBV18 and J usage is TRBJ2-5, with 7 bases identical to TRBD1. Germline CDR1 and CDR2: KGHSH and LQKENI. The length of the CDR3 is 14 residues. After removal of 4 bases from V and 2 bases from J, the junction contained 4 bases not matched to a gene. DNA of the CDR3: TGTGCCAGCTCACACGGGGACAGACAAGAGACCCAGTACTTC. Translating gives CASSHGDRQETQYF.

This clonotype occurred a few times. The chain is built from TRBV7-9 and TRBJ2-1, with 14 nucleotides matching TRBD2. J gave up 6 bases and V 5 bases, and 3 bases lay outside the gene matches. Germline V lookup: CDR1 SEHNR, CDR2 FQNEAQ (reference sequence). CDR3 length: 15 amino acids. The CDR3 is CASSLTSGRGNEQFF. DNA for the CDR3: TGTGCCAGCAGCCTGACTAGCGGGAGGGGCAATGAGCAGTTCTTC.

V gene TRBV7-9 combines with J gene TRBJ2-2; TRBD2 might be the D (6 bases). V was trimmed by 8 bases and J by 2 bases, leaving 21 bases between them. The V gene's germline CDR1 is SEHNR and CDR2 FQNEAQ (reference sequence). The CDR3 consists of 17 residues. The CDR3 is CASRHPPAGLNTGELFF. CDR3 bases: TGTGCCAGCCGCCACCCACCTGCGGGATTAAACACCGGGGAGCTGTTTTTT.

There are many counts of this clonotype. The chain links TRBV7-2 to TRBJ2-1; tentatively, D is TRBD1 or TRBD2 (7 bases each). Looked up from germline, CDR1 is SGHTA and CDR2 is FQGNSA. V lost 7 bases to trimming and J lost 7 bases, with 17 bases between them. This CDR3 contains 14 residues. The CDR3 loop is CASTGGGLRNEQFF. The CDR3 DNA reads TGTGCCAGCACAGGGGGGGGCCTAAGGAATGAGCAGTTCTTC.

This clonotype was observed a few times. The rearrangement joins TRBV5-6 to TRBJ1-2; a possible D gene is TRBD1 (5 bases). Trimming shortened V by 2 bases and J by 3 bases, and 14 bases separated the two germline ends. Germline V gene data show CDR1 as SGHDT and CDR2 as YYEEEE. The CDR3 length is 15 residues. The CDR3 DNA follows: TGTGCCAGCAGCTTAGGTCAGGGAGGCGACTATGGCTACACCTTC. Translation gives CASSLGQGGDYGYTF.

The chain has TRBV6-1 and TRBJ1-5; D gene uncertain. V lost 7 bases, J lost 5 bases, and 18 bases lay in between. In germline, CDR1 is MNHNS, CDR2 SASEGT. CDR3 length equals 15 residues. The CDR3 reads CASKAGRADHQPQHF. The CDR3 DNA follows: TGTGCCAGCAAAGCCGGGAGGGCGGACCATCAGCCCCAGCATTTT.

The gene calls are TRBV10-3 and TRBJ2-1; TRBD2 agrees at 11 bases. Trimming took 7 bases from V and 9 from J; bases not matched to a gene: 14. CDR3 length: 16 residues. The germline gives CDR1 ENHRY, CDR2 SYGVKD. CDR3 loop: CAITPRGIAGGGEQFF. CDR3 coding DNA: TGTGCCATCACCCCTCGAGGAATAGCGGGAGGGGGTGAGCAGTTCTTC.

This clonotype was counted only a few times. The chain employs TRBV7-9 and TRBJ2-4, with D possibly matching TRBD2 (5 bases). CDR1 is SEHNR and CDR2 is FQNEAQ in the germline V gene (reference sequence). The V end lost 1 base, the J end lost 2 bases, and 9 bases lay between the germline ends. The CDR3 length is 15 residues. CDR3: CASSLGTGTKNIQYF. CDR3 in DNA: TGTGCCAGCAGCTTAGGCACGGGAACCAAAAACATTCAGTACTTC.

The chain has TRBV4-2 and TRBJ1-4, with 8 bases aligning to TRBD1. CDR1 and CDR2 (germline): LGHNA, YNFKEQ. V gave up 0 bases and J gave up 7 bases; unmatched junction bases: 10. CDR3 size: 17 residues. The CDR3 here is CASSQESGQGYGEKLFF. As DNA, the CDR3 is TGTGCCAGCAGCCAAGAATCCGGACAGGGCTATGGTGAAAAACTGTTTTTT.

The chain couples TRBV6-5 to TRBJ2-5, with 8 bases aligning to TRBD1. CDR3 length equals 15 residues. In germline, CDR1 is MNHEY, CDR2 SVGAGI. J lost 8 bases, V lost 5 bases, and 13 bases had no gene match. Here the CDR3 DNA reads TGTGCCAGCAGTCCAGGGACAGGCGACCAAGTAACCCAGTACTTC. This encodes CASSPGTGDQVTQYF.

This chain links TRBV4-1 with TRBJ1-5; D unclear. Germline V gene data show CDR1 as MGHRA and CDR2 as YSYEKL. V lost 3 bases and J lost 6, with 15 bases in between. CDR3 size: 15 residues. In DNA form, the CDR3 reads TGCGCCAGCAGCCACCTGTGGGTGGATGCTCAGCCCCAGCATTTT. Protein sequence: CASSHLWVDAQPQHF.

The chain joins TRBV11-2 to TRBJ1-6; D is unresolved. The CDR3 runs 15 residues. With 2 bases removed from V and 5 bases from J, the gap between germline ends came to 10 bases. Germline values: CDR1 SGHAT, CDR2 FQNNGV. CDR3 in DNA: TGTGCCAGCAGCTTAAGGGCTGGGAATAATTCACCCCTCCACTTT. Translation: CASSLRAGNNSPLHF.

This clonotype occurred a few times. The gene calls are TRBV7-2 and TRBJ2-7; D perhaps matches TRBD2 (5 bases). The CDR3 sequence is 13 residues long. CDR1 and CDR2 from the germline V gene are SGHTA and FQGNSA. Trimming took off 2 bases at V and 4 bases at J, with 9 bases between the two ends. The CDR3 loop reads CASSLNPGYEQYF. CDR3 DNA sequence: TGTGCCAGCAGCTTAAACCCGGGATACGAGCAGTACTTC.

This chain uses TRBV5-6 with TRBJ1-6; the D is unclear. Deletions cut 5 bases from V and 10 bases from J, with 16 bases between. The CDR3 consists of 14 residues. Germline V gives CDR1 SGHDT, CDR2 YYEEEE. The CDR3 here is CASRSTYKGSPLHF. DNA of the CDR3: TGTGCCAGCAGGAGTACGTATAAGGGCTCACCCCTCCACTTT.

V usage is TRBV7-9 and J usage is TRBJ2-1, with 14 bases that match TRBD2. The CDR3 totals 15 residues. The germline V gene has CDR1 SEHNR and CDR2 FQNEAQ (reference sequence). V lost 5 bases to trimming and J lost 6 bases; unmatched junction nucleotides: 3. As DNA, the CDR3 is TGTGCCAGCAGCGTGACTAGCGGGAGGGCCAATGAGCAGTTCTTC. Residues: CASSVTSGRANEQFF.

The chain combines TRBV6-6 with TRBJ2-1; D possibly corresponds to TRBD2 (5 bases). Trimming left V 0 bases short and J 6 bases short, with 9 bases between. Germline assignment: CDR1 MNHNY and CDR2 SVGAGI (reference sequence). This CDR3 region has 14 residues. The CDR3 is CASSYSRDVNEQFF. CDR3 nucleotide sequence: TGTGCCAGCAGTTACTCACGGGATGTCAATGAGCAGTTCTTC.